Below, one T cell receptor (beta chain) is given with its context. The authors' processing: Amplifying reference gene primers gave estimates of nucleated cell counts. TCRdb keeps only in-frame clones here, not all; method: immunoSEQ multiplex PCR. The V and J calls and clone size were taken over from that table, and D and trimming were inferred from the DNA. The sample shows approximately 330,000 clones, approximately 90% of them seen only once. This sample is drawn from a study of blood T cell repertoires in COVID-19. Overall study: COVID-19 samples, acute and convalescent, were from the United States, Italy and Spain. From T cells, B-cell-depleted T cells, or PBMCs came the material, which was cDNA or gDNA.

Seattle-derived patients entered the study during active infection and were followed longitudinally. The CDR3 consists of 14 residues. Per germline, CDR1 SGHKS and CDR2 YYEKEE (reference sequence). Unmatched junction bases numbered 2, after V lost 1 base and J lost 2 bases. This clonotype originated in a man aged 25 to 45 with COVID-19, enrolled during active disease. Sequenced sample: peripheral blood. This chain uses TRBV5-5 with TRBJ2-7; TRBD1 agrees at 8 bases. CDR3 sequence: CASSLQQGAYEQYF. In nucleotides, the CDR3 is TGTGCCAGCAGCTTGCAACAGGGGGCCTACGAGCAGTACTTC.